This TCR beta chain was observed in a study of radiotherapy plus CTLA-4 blockade in lung cancer. Study details: Objective responses arose in about 17% of patients, and approximately 28% experienced disease control.

With respect to this clone: Its antigen is not identified.

The CDR3 is 15 amino acids. CDR1 is SGDLS, CDR2 YYNGEE, per germline. V lost 4 bases and J lost 5, with 15 bases in between. Whole-study findings and limits: Peripheral blood showed expansion of tumor-derived TCR clones after radiotherapy and ipilimumab. According to reports, early shifts in blood T cell clones, alongside interferon-beta, forecast response most accurately.

Focal radiation plus CTLA-4 blockade with ipilimumab was administered to patients who had chemo-refractory metastatic non-small-cell lung cancer. TCRdb's table, derived via immunoSEQ multiplex PCR, lists solely in-frame clones and lacks some. Of about 98,000 clones listed, approximately 85% are singletons. The chain employs TRBV9 and TRBJ2-2, with D maybe TRBD2 (5 bases). The sequences come from peripheral blood, collected from a patient treated with radiotherapy plus ipilimumab. The sequence derives from a human donor with non-small cell lung cancer who had a partial response to radiotherapy plus ipilimumab. In DNA form, the CDR3 reads TGTGCCAGCAGCCGCCTTCCGGGGTTAACCGGGGAGCTGTTTTTT. It encodes CASSRLPGLTGELFF.